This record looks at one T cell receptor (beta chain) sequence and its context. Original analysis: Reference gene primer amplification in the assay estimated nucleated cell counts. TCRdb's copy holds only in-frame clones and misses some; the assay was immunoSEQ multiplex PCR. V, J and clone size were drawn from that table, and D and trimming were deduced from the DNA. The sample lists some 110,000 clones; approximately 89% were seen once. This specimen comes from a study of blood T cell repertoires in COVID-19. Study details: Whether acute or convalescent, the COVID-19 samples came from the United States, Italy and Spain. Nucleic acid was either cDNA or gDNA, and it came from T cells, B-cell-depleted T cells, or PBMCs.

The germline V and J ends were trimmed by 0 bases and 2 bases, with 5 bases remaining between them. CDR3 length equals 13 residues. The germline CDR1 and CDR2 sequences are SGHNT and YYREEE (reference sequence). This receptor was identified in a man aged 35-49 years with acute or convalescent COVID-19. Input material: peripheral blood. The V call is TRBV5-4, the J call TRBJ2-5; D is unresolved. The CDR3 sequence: CASSLGQQETQYF. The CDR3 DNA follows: TGTGCCAGCAGCTTGGGGCAGCAAGAGACCCAGTACTTC.